The clone carrying this T cell receptor beta chain has just a few counts. Germline V CDR1 and CDR2: SGHVS, FQNEAQ. The CDR3 length is 16 residues. Germline trimming cut 0 bases from V and 0 bases from J; bases unmatched to any gene: 2. The data were taken from a study of blood T cell repertoires in COVID-19. Study-level information: PBMCs, B-cell-depleted T cells, or T cells provided the cDNA or gDNA that made up the material.

In the original analysis: Reference gene primer amplification in the assay estimated nucleated cell counts. TCRdb keeps only in-frame clones here, not all; method: immunoSEQ multiplex PCR. The V and J calls and clone size come from that table; D and trimming were worked out from the DNA. The sample carries more than 300,000 clones, about 90% recorded once. This chain links TRBV7-8 with TRBJ2-3, with 8 bases aligning to TRBD2. The sample taken for sequencing was PBMCs or T cells enriched from blood (not recorded which). This clonotype was sampled from a man between 40 and 49 years old in a cohort exposed to, infected with or recovered from COVID-19 (not recorded which). CDR3: CASSLAPSGSTDTQYF. The CDR3 bases are TGTGCCAGCAGCTTAGCTCCTAGCGGGAGCACAGATACGCAGTATTTT. The variable domain in full, with the rest retrieved from reference TRBV7-8 and TRBJ2-3, is GAGVSQSPRYKVAKRGQDVALRCDPISGHVSLFWYQQALGQGPEFLTYFQNEAQLDKSGLPSDRFFAERPEGSVSTLKIQRTQQEDSAVYLCASSLAPSGSTDTQYFGPGTRLTVL.